This T cell receptor (beta chain) originates from a study of blood T cell repertoires in COVID-19. Study-level information: The United States, Italy and Spain provided the acute and convalescent COVID-19 samples. PBMCs, B-cell-depleted T cells, or T cells were the source of the cDNA or gDNA that made up the material.

The germline V gene has CDR1 SNHLY and CDR2 FYNNEI. The CDR3 contains 12 residues. The V and J ends lost 6 bases and 8 bases respectively, with 13 bases between them. Methods used by the authors: From reference gene primer amplification, estimates of nucleated cell counts were derived. The assay was immunoSEQ multiplex PCR, and TCRdb's table has in-frame clones only and misses some. Clonal size and the V and J genes are those of that table, whereas D and trimming came from the DNA. The sample holds 150,000 or so clones; around 80% are singletons and the top ten take about 15%. The source of this sequence is a human donor with acute or convalescent COVID-19. The donor label of this sample is uncertain. The source material was peripheral blood. The chain couples TRBV2 to TRBJ1-2; D perhaps matches TRBD1 (6 bases). The CDR3 DNA follows: TGTGCCAGCAGGGTGACAGGCGACGGCTACACCTTC. Encoded protein: CASRVTGDGYTF.